These 22 T cell receptor beta chains originate from one sample sequenced in a study of molecular identifiers for immune sequencing clone quantification. Each CDR3 protein gets one entry after TCRdb re-called the PCR reads with MiXCR. The sample holds about half a million distinct CDR3 sequences, about 21% seen once. The sample comprised naive CD8+ T cells from blood, with Jurkat cell RNA spiked in. Subset indicated: FACS-sorted CD8+CD4-CCR7+CD45RA+ naive T cells. These receptors came from a human donor in good health. Some libraries in this study had Jurkat cell RNA spiked in.

In its sample, this clonotype was seen a few times. The gene calls are TRBV20-1 and TRBJ1-5; D may be TRBD1 (5 bases). The CDR3 is 15 residues long. The V end was cut by 0 bases, the J end by 2 bases, with 11 bases between. Germline CDR1 DFQATT, CDR2 SNEGSKA (reference sequence). CDR3 region: CSARDLGGGNQPQHF. For the CDR3, the DNA is TGCAGTGCTAGAGATTTGGGGGGTGGCAATCAGCCCCAGCATTTT.

This clonotype was picked up many times. V usage is TRBV3-1 and J usage is TRBJ1-2, with D unclear. This CDR3 comprises 12 residues. The ends were cut back, 1 base at V and 2 bases at J, with 2 bases in the middle. Germline V lookup: CDR1 LGHDT, CDR2 YNNKEL (reference sequence). The CDR3 protein is CASSQVNYGYTF. CDR3 nucleotides: TGTGCCAGCAGCCAAGTCAACTATGGCTACACCTTC.

This clonotype has only a few counts. This sequence joins TRBV3-1 and TRBJ2-5; D ambiguous. The V end lost 3 bases, the J end lost 5 bases, and 16 bases lay between the germline ends. Germline V CDR1 and CDR2: LGHDT, YNNKEL (reference sequence). The CDR3 sequence is 15 residues long. This CDR3 reads CASSHSHVRYETQYF. Here the CDR3 DNA reads TGTGCCAGCAGCCATTCCCATGTGAGGTATGAGACCCAGTACTTC.

This clonotype was found a few times. The chain recombines TRBV6-5 with TRBJ2-1; a possible D gene is TRBD1 (6 bases). Trimming took off 5 bases at V and 0 bases at J, with 11 bases between the two ends. Per the germline V gene, CDR1 is MNHEY and CDR2 is SVGAGI. The CDR3 covers 15 residues. The CDR3 reads CASSRTASSYNEQFF. Written as DNA, the CDR3 is TGTGCCAGCAGTCGGACAGCCAGCTCCTACAATGAGCAGTTCTTC.

This clonotype has ten or more counts. The V gene is TRBV7-9, the J gene TRBJ2-3; D not resolved. Trimming stripped 6 bases from V and 0 bases from J, with 10 bases between. The CDR3 loop spans 14 amino acids. The germline CDR1 and CDR2 sequences are SEHNR and FQNEAQ (reference sequence). The CDR3 nucleotides are TGTGCCAGCAGGCCCGGGTTTAGCACAGATACGCAGTATTTT. Translation: CASRPGFSTDTQYF.

This clonotype was seen only once. The chain carries TRBV20-1 and TRBJ2-5, with no clear D. The CDR3 has 16 amino acids. The V gene's germline CDR1 is DFQATT and CDR2 SNEGSKA (reference sequence). The V end was cut by 3 bases, the J end by 2 bases, with 19 bases between. CDR3 DNA sequence: TGCAGTGCTAGGGACCTGCTAGTGTCTATACAAGAGACCCAGTACTTC. Its protein product is CSARDLLVSIQETQYF.

This clonotype was observed a few times. This rearrangement joins TRBV2 to TRBJ1-5, with TRBD1 identical over 11 bases. The germline V gene has CDR1 SNHLY and CDR2 FYNNEI. Germline trimming cut 5 bases from V and 0 bases from J; bases unmatched to any gene: 12. The CDR3 loop spans 19 amino acids. The CDR3 DNA sequence: TGTGCCAGCAGTACATACCGGGACAGGGGGATCTATAGCAATCAGCCCCAGCATTTT. It translates to CASSTYRDRGIYSNQPQHF.

This clonotype was counted at least ten times. The chain joins TRBV29-1 to TRBJ1-1; 7 nucleotides match TRBD1. CDR3 size: 15 residues. From germline, CDR1 is SQVTM and CDR2 ANQGSEA. Trimming cost V 0 bases and J 4 bases; bases outside gene matches: 8. The chain's CDR3 is CSVEDPQGVGTEAFF. CDR3 bases: TGCAGCGTTGAAGATCCCCAGGGGGTCGGCACTGAAGCTTTCTTT.

This clonotype came up many times. The rearrangement uses TRBV20-1 and TRBJ1-2; D uncertain. The CDR3 length is 13 residues. CDR1 is DFQATT and CDR2 is SNEGSKA in the germline V gene (reference sequence). The V and J ends lost 0 bases and 3 bases respectively, with 8 bases between them. The CDR3 DNA is TGCAGTGCTAGAGAACTGGCGGACTATGGCTACACCTTC. This sequence encodes CSARELADYGYTF.

This clonotype was seen many times. The chain has TRBV6-5 and TRBJ1-1, with D perhaps matching TRBD1 (6 bases). The germline V gene encodes CDR1 MNHEY and CDR2 SVGAGI. This CDR3 has 12 residues. The V end lost 2 bases, the J end lost 8 bases, and 9 bases lay between the germline ends. The DNA for the CDR3 is TGTGCCAGCAGTTACGGGGGGCCCGAAGCTTTCTTT. Translation gives CASSYGGPEAFF.

There are many counts of this clonotype. CDR3 in DNA: TGCGCCAGCAGCCAATCCGGGGACGGGACCTACGAGCAGTACTTC. As protein: CASSQSGDGTYEQYF. V gene TRBV4-1 combines with J gene TRBJ2-7; the D gene could be TRBD1 or TRBD2 (5 bases each). Trimming took off 2 bases at V and 2 bases at J, with 13 bases between the two ends. Germline CDR1 and CDR2: MGHRA and YSYEKL. The CDR3 runs 15 residues.

The V and J genes are TRBV18 and TRBJ2-1, with 8 bases aligning to TRBD1. The J segment lost 5 bases and the V segment lost 2 bases, leaving 5 bases of the junction unmatched. Germline V gene sequence: CDR1 KGHSH, CDR2 LQKENI. The CDR3 covers 15 residues. The CDR3 DNA is TGTGCCAGCTCACCAACCGACAGGGGCCACAATGAGCAGTTCTTC. It translates to CASSPTDRGHNEQFF. Full variable domain (outside the CDR3, taken from reference TRBV18 and TRBJ2-1): NAGVMQNPRHLVRRRGQEARLRCSPMKGHSHVYWYRQLPEEGLKFMVYLQKENIIDESGMPKERFSAEFPKEGPSILRIQQVVRGDSAAYFCASSPTDRGHNEQFFGPGTRLTVL.

In this sample, this clonotype turned up a few times. V and J are TRBV3-1 and TRBJ1-2; 10 positions match TRBD1. J gave up 3 bases and V 4 bases, and 2 bases lay outside the gene matches. There are 14 residues in the CDR3. The V gene's germline CDR1 is LGHDT and CDR2 YNNKEL (reference sequence). Written as DNA, the CDR3 is TGTGCCAGCAGCCCGGGACAGGGGTACTATGGCTACACCTTC. Translating gives CASSPGQGYYGYTF. The whole variable domain, filled in from reference TRBV3-1 and TRBJ1-2, reads DTAVSQTPKYLVTQMGNDKSIKCEQNLGHDTMYWYKQDSKKFLKIMFSYNNKELIINETVPNRFSPKSPDKAHLNLHINSLELGDSAVYFCASSPGQGYYGYTFGSGTRLTVV.

The chain uses TRBV15 and TRBJ1-4, with 7 bases aligning to TRBD1. Germline V lookup: CDR1 LNHNV, CDR2 YYDKDF (reference sequence). The V and J ends lost 7 bases and 8 bases, in that order; junction bases with no gene match: 7. There are 13 residues in the CDR3. In DNA form, the CDR3 reads TGTGCCACCAACCCCAGGGGGGAGGAAAAACTGTTTTTT. It translates to CATNPRGEEKLFF.

The gene calls are TRBV6-5 and TRBJ2-1, with TRBD1 identical over 9 bases. V shed 6 bases, J shed 8 bases, and the junction held 8 bases outside the gene matches. Germline V CDR1 and CDR2: MNHEY, SVGAGI. CDR3 size: 14 residues. CDR3 residues: CASRAGTGYHEQFF. The CDR3 region has the DNA TGTGCCAGCAGAGCCGGGACAGGGTACCATGAGCAGTTCTTC.

This clonotype turned up a few times. The rearrangement uses TRBV25-1 and TRBJ1-1, with TRBD1 matching over 9 bases. The CDR3 sequence is 14 residues long. The V gene end was trimmed by 4 bases and the J gene end by 5 bases; junction bases not matched to a gene: 5. CDR1 and CDR2 (germline): MGHDK, SYGVNS. The CDR3, as DNA: TGTGCCAGCAGTGCCCCCGGGACAGGGACTGAAGCTTTCTTT. It is translated as CASSAPGTGTEAFF. Supplemented by reference TRBV25-1 and TRBJ1-1, the full variable domain reads EADIYQTPRYLVIGTGKKITLECSQTMGHDKMYWYQQDPGMELHLIHYSYGVNSTEKGDLSSESTVSRIRTEHFPLTLESARPSHTSQYLCASSAPGTGTEAFFGQGTRLTVV.

Ten or more counts support this clonotype. This sequence joins TRBV5-1 and TRBJ2-7; 7 bases fit TRBD2. Trimming removed 5 bases from V and 2 bases from J; junction bases left unmatched: 10. The CDR3 length is 15 residues. Germline CDR1 SGHRS, CDR2 YFSETQ. DNA for the CDR3: TGCGCCAGCAGTCCCGGCCGGGACTACACCTACGAGCAGTACTTC. This sequence encodes CASSPGRDYTYEQYF.

This CDR3 reads CASSFEGYTYNEQFF. The CDR3 bases are TGTGCCAGCAGCTTTGAAGGGTATACCTACAATGAGCAGTTCTTC. This rearrangement joins TRBV5-6 to TRBJ2-1; no definite D call. CDR1 SGHDT and CDR2 YYEEEE come from the germline V gene. This CDR3 has 15 residues. V lost 2 bases to trimming and J lost 2 bases, with 11 bases between them.

The V gene is TRBV27, the J gene TRBJ2-1, with D possibly matching TRBD2 (6 bases). CDR3 length: 16 amino acids. Germline CDR1 MNHEY, CDR2 SMNVEV (reference sequence). The V end was cut by 6 bases, the J end by 7 bases, with 22 bases between. The CDR3: CASSSPRWDWKNEQFF. CDR3 bases: TGTGCCAGCAGCTCACCACGTTGGGACTGGAAAAATGAGCAGTTCTTC.

Of note for this clonotype: A much larger clone lies one base from this, so it may be a read error. The CDR3 ends on some other residue instead of the conserved phenylalanine or tryptophan, so this is likely a read error. This sequence joins TRBV6-5 and TRBJ1-1; possibly TRBD1 for D (5 bases). The CDR3 extends over 18 amino acids. Trimming left V 0 bases short and J 5 bases short, with 22 bases between. In germline, CDR1 is MNHEY, CDR2 SVGAGI. This chain's CDR3 is CASSYSSPSWGRETEAFL. In DNA, the CDR3 is TGTGCCAGCAGTTACTCATCTCCGTCATGGGGCCGGGAGACTGAAGCTTTCCTT.

Many counts were recorded for this clonotype. This rearrangement joins TRBV28 to TRBJ1-6; 8 bases map to TRBD1. The CDR3 consists of 19 residues. Trimming removed 4 bases from V and 0 bases from J; junction bases left unmatched: 11. Germline V CDR1 and CDR2: MDHEN, SYDVKM. The CDR3 bases are TGTGCCAGCAGTTGGAGGGACAGGCCACAGAGCTCCTATAATTCACCCCTCCACTTT. The encoded protein is CASSWRDRPQSSYNSPLHF.

This clonotype has at least ten counts. V is TRBV28 and J is TRBJ2-7; maybe TRBD2 (5 bases). The V end was cut by 8 bases, the J end by 0 bases, with 11 bases between. Germline CDR1 is MDHEN and CDR2 is SYDVKM. The CDR3 spans 13 residues. CDR3 DNA sequence: TGTGCCAGCGAGGGCCTGAACTCCTACGAGCAGTACTTC. It specifies CASEGLNSYEQYF.